The rows below give T cell receptor beta chains drawn from one sample of a study of tumor-infiltrating lymphocytes in oesophageal squamous cell carcinoma. Via MiXCR, TCRdb re-called the PCR reads, giving one row per CDR3 protein. The table lists 15,000 to 18,000 distinct CDR3 sequences, over 50% of them singletons. The sequenced material came from esophageal tumor tissue. The receptors here all came from a female donor with esophageal squamous cell carcinoma. The CDR3 runs from the conserved cysteine through the conserved F or W. A D gene is named only where the DNA matches it firmly. The size field is filled for only some rows; it gives once, few, many or a size class.

TRBV10-2	TRBJ2-1	once	TRBD1	TGCGCCAGCAGGACAGGGGTTTACAATGAGCAGTTCTTC	CASRTGVYNEQFF
TRBV7-3	TRBJ2-5	NA	NA	TGTGCCAGCAGCGCAACTACGCTAGAGACCCAGTACTTC	CASSATTLETQYF
TRBV6-1	TRBJ2-7	medium-sized	NA	TGTGCCAGCAGTTATTTAGGGGTTGGAACCTCCGAGCAGTACTTC	CASSYLGVGTSEQYF
TRBV7-6	TRBJ2-1	few	TRBD2	TGTGCCAGCAGCCGGACTAGCGGGGAGAGTAATGAGCAGTTCTTC	CASSRTSGESNEQFF
TRBV28	TRBJ2-5	NA	NA	TGTGCCAGCAGTTTCGGGTGGAACTTTAATTCACCCCTCCACTTC	CASSFGWNFNSPLHF
TRBV19	TRBJ1-1	many	NA	TGTGCCAGTAGTGCAATATCGGTGGGGGTGAACACTGAAGCTTTCTTT	CASSAISVGVNTEAFF
TRBV28	TRBJ2-1	many	TRBD2	TGTGCCAGCAGTACCGGGACTAGCGGGAGGCCCTCATGGTTC	CASSTGTSGRPSWF
TRBV6-6	TRBJ1-2	NA	NA	TGTGCCAGCAGTTACGTGTGGGGGGGGAACTATGGCTACACCTTC	CASSYVWGGNYGYTF
TRBV28	TRBJ2-4	many	TRBD2	TGTGCCAGCAGTTTATTCCCGGGAGGTCTAGGAGGGTACTTC	CASSLFPGGLGGYF
TRBV27	TRBJ2-7	NA	NA	TGTGCCAGCGGATTACCCTACGAGCAGTACTTC	CASGLPYEQYF
TRBV12-3/TRBV12-4	TRBJ2-4	NA	NA	TGTGCCAGCAGTTTCAGTAGGAACACCGGGGAGCTGTACTTC	CASSFSRNTGELYF
TRBV7-8	TRBJ2-3	NA	NA	TGTGCCAGCAGCTTAGCTGGAAACGGAGGAAATACGCAGTATTTT	CASSLAGNGGNTQYF
TRBV11-2	TRBJ2-3	NA	NA	TGTGCCAGCAGCTTAAGGCCGTCAGATACGCAGTATTTT	CASSLRPSDTQYF
TRBV7-2	TRBJ2-1	few	NA	TGTGCCAGCGGGAGCCGGGGCCGCAATGAGCAGTTCTTC	CASGSRGRNEQFF
TRBV7-3	TRBJ2-5	few	NA	TGTGCCAGCAGCTTATCCCACTCGACTGAGACCCAGTACTTC	CASSLSHSTETQYF
TRBV6-1	TRBJ1-2	many	NA	TGTGCCAGCAGTTTGAAGCAAACAGGGATCGGCTACACCTTC	CASSLKQTGIGYTF
TRBV6-6	TRBJ2-3	NA	NA	TGTGCCAGCAGTGGAACGGTAGATACGCAGTATTTT	CASSGTVDTQYF
TRBV4-2	TRBJ2-1	few	TRBD2	TGTGCCAGCAGCCAAGACTATAACCCGGGACTAGCGGGAGAGGCTGAGCAGTTCTTC	CASSQDYNPGLAGEAEQFF
TRBV7-9	TRBJ2-5	many	TRBD2	TGTGCCAGCAGGAAAACTAGCGCTCAAGAGACCCAGTACTTC	CASRKTSAQETQYF
TRBV20-1	TRBJ1-5	NA	NA	TGCAGTGCTAGTAAGGGAGTAGGCAATCAGCCCCAGCATTTT	CSASKGVGNQPQHF
TRBV7-3	TRBJ2-4	NA	TRBD2	TGTGCCAGCAGCTTCACACAACCTTTGCGGGAGGGCCAGCTAGCCAAAAACATTCAGTACTTC	CASSFTQPLREGQLAKNIQYF